Following are 13 T cell receptor beta chains from one sample sequenced in a study of shared clonotypes between healthy human individuals. The table came from immunoSEQ multiplex PCR; TCRdb's copy has only in-frame clones and leaves some out. Of 90,000 to 120,000 clones listed, 68% are singletons. Sample: memory CD8+ T cells sorted from blood. Described subset: CD45RO+ cells pooled with CCR7-negative TemRA cells. The receptors here all came from a woman in her 30s in good health.

This clone was detected a few times. The chain combines TRBV10-2 with TRBJ2-4; D gene uncertain. Germline loops: CDR1 WSHSY, CDR2 SAAADI. This CDR3 region has 16 residues. Trimming shortened V by 4 bases and J by 0 bases, and 13 bases separated the two germline ends. CDR3 sequence: CASSVRHLEAKNIQYF. CDR3 DNA: TGCGCCAGCAGTGTACGCCATCTCGAAGCCAAAAACATTCAGTACTTC.

The chain combines TRBV4-1 with TRBJ2-5; 10 bases are shared with TRBD1. The DNA end lines up better with TRBJ2-7; the J call may be wrong. The CDR3 has 15 residues. CDR1 and CDR2 from the germline V gene are MGHRA and YSYEKL. CDR3 sequence reads: CASSQGQGAGYEQYF. In nucleotides, the CDR3 is TGCGCCAGCAGCCAAGGACAGGGGGCTGGGTACGAGCAGTACTTC.

The V and J genes are TRBV7-3 and TRBJ2-3; no clear D. V lost 4 bases to trimming and J lost 0 bases, with 14 bases between them. The CDR3 sequence is 16 residues long. Germline V lookup: CDR1 SGHTA, CDR2 FQGTGA. In nucleotides, the CDR3 is TGTGCCAGCAGCTCCCCTGGTACGGAAAGCACAGATACGCAGTATTTT. Amino acid sequence: CASSSPGTESTDTQYF.

This clone was seen a few times. This chain connects TRBV2 to TRBJ2-5; 7 bases agree with TRBD1. V trimming: 8 bases; J trimming: 0 bases; junction bases outside the gene matches: 6. Germline CDR1 reads SNHLY; CDR2 reads FYNNEI. The CDR3 is made up of 14 amino acids. CDR3 sequence reads: CASLGTDNQETQYF. The CDR3 bases are TGTGCCAGCTTGGGGACAGATAACCAAGAGACCCAGTACTTC.

The rearrangement joins TRBV27 to TRBJ2-6, with TRBD2 matching 8 bases. V was clipped by 5 bases and J by 1 base; unmatched bases: 4. The CDR3 contains 16 residues. The V gene's germline CDR1 is MNHEY and CDR2 SMNVEV (reference sequence). The chain's CDR3 is CASSRLASSGANVLTF. In nucleotides, the CDR3 is TGTGCCAGCAGTCGACTAGCGAGTTCTGGGGCCAACGTCCTGACTTTC.

CDR3 coding DNA: TGTGCCAGCAGTTTGTTGGAGTCCAGGGAGCCCCAGCATTTT. Residues: CASSLLESREPQHF. The genes are TRBV28 and TRBJ1-5; D may be TRBD1 (5 bases). Trimming cost V 3 bases and J 8 bases, with 14 bases left between them. The germline V gene has CDR1 MDHEN and CDR2 SYDVKM. The length of the CDR3 is 14 residues.

This clone turned up a few times. The rearrangement links TRBV2 to TRBJ2-1; D unclear. Germline V gene sequence: CDR1 SNHLY, CDR2 FYNNEI. The length of the CDR3 is 14 residues. Trimming removed 8 bases from V and 3 bases from J, with 14 bases in between. The CDR3 DNA is TGTGCCAGCGGACCTTTCTGGGACTACAATGAGCAGTTCTTC. Protein sequence: CASGPFWDYNEQFF.

The V gene is TRBV4-2, the J gene TRBJ2-3; D is uncertain. The V and J ends lost 4 bases and 2 bases respectively, with 19 bases between them. Germline assignment: CDR1 LGHNA and CDR2 YNFKEQ. The CDR3 totals 17 residues. DNA of the CDR3: TGTGCCAGCAGCCCCATGACTGAAGTGGGGATCACAGATACGCAGTATTTT. It codes for CASSPMTEVGITDTQYF.

This clone was counted a few times. J is TRBJ2-5 and V is TRBV5-5; 10 bases fit TRBD1. Looked up from germline, CDR1 is SGHKS and CDR2 is YYEKEE (reference sequence). V lost 4 bases to trimming and J lost 4 bases; unmatched junction nucleotides: 4. The CDR3 consists of 14 residues. The CDR3, as DNA: TGTGCCAGCAGCCCGGACAGGGGGTTAGAGACCCAGTACTTC. It yields the protein CASSPDRGLETQYF.

The rearrangement uses TRBV28 and TRBJ2-7, with 8 nucleotides matching TRBD2. The V gene end was trimmed by 5 bases and the J gene end by 1 base; junction bases not matched to a gene: 13. This CDR3 spans 17 amino acids. The V gene's germline CDR1 is MDHEN and CDR2 SYDVKM. The CDR3 here is CASSPRGCGRRSYEQYF. The CDR3 DNA reads TGTGCCAGCAGTCCCCGGGGGTGCGGGAGGAGGTCCTACGAGCAGTACTTC.

CDR3 sequence reads: CASSPNKRDRGHGEQFF. For the CDR3, the DNA is TGTGCCAGCAGTCCCAATAAGCGGGACAGGGGACATGGTGAGCAGTTCTTC. The chain employs TRBV27 and TRBJ2-1, with 10 bases that match TRBD1. This CDR3 comprises 17 residues. Germline CDR1 MNHEY, CDR2 SMNVEV (reference sequence). V lost 5 bases to trimming and J lost 9 bases; unmatched junction nucleotides: 16.

This clone is termed medium-sized. The chain employs TRBV6-1 and TRBJ2-5; tentatively, D is TRBD2 (6 bases). Trimming shortened V by 8 bases and J by 2 bases, and 12 bases separated the two germline ends. The CDR3 totals 13 residues. CDR1 is MNHNS, CDR2 SASEGT, per germline. CDR3: CASGTGEQETQYF. CDR3 in DNA: TGTGCCAGCGGAACGGGAGAGCAAGAGACCCAGTACTTC.

Concerning this clone itself: The sample carries other DNA sequences with the same CDR3. The chain couples TRBV25-1 to TRBJ2-7; 11 nucleotides line up with TRBD1. The germline gives CDR1 MGHDK, CDR2 SYGVNS. V shed 6 bases, J shed 3 bases, and the junction held 1 base outside the gene matches. This CDR3 is built from 13 residues. CDR3: CASSGTGGYEQYF. In nucleotides, the CDR3 is TGTGCCAGCAGCGGGACAGGGGGCTACGAGCAGTACTTC.